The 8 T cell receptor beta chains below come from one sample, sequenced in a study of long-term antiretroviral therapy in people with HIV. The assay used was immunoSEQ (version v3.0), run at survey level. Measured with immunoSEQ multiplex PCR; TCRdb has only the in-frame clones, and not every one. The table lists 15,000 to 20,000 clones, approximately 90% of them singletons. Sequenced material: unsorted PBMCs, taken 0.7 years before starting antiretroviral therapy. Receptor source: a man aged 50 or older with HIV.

The CDR3 protein is CASSVGVRDTEAFF. In nucleotides, the CDR3 is TGTGCCAGCAGCGTAGGGGTTCGGGACACTGAAGCTTTCTTT. The chain recombines TRBV9 with TRBJ1-1; D is uncertain. Germline loops: CDR1 SGDLS, CDR2 YYNGEE. V was clipped by 0 bases and J by 3 bases, with 9 bases between them. The CDR3 spans 14 residues.

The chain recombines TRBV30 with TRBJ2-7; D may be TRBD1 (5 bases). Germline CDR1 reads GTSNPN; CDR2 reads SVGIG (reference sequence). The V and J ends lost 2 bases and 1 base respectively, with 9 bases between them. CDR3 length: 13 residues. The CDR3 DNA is TGTGCCTGGAGTTTGGGGCAGTCCTACGAGCAGTACTTC. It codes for CAWSLGQSYEQYF. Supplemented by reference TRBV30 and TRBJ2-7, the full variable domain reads SQTIHQWPATLVQPVGSPLSLECTVEGTSNPNLYWYRQAAGRGLQLLFYSVGIGQISSEVPQNLSASRPQDRQFILSSKKLLLSDSGFYLCAWSLGQSYEQYFGPGTRLTVT.

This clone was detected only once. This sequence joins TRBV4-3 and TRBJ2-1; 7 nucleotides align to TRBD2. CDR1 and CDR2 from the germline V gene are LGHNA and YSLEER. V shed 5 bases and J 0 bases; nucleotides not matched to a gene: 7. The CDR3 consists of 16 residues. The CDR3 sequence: CASSDRPGGSYNEQFF. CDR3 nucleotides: TGCGCCAGCAGCGACCGGCCGGGGGGCTCCTACAATGAGCAGTTCTTC.

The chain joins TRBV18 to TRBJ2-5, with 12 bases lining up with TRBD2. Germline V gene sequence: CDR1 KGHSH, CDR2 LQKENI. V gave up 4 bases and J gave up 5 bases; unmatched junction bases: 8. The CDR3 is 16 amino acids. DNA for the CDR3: TGTGCCAGCTCACGACTAGCGGGAGTGACCGGGGAGACCCAGTACTTC. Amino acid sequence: CASSRLAGVTGETQYF.

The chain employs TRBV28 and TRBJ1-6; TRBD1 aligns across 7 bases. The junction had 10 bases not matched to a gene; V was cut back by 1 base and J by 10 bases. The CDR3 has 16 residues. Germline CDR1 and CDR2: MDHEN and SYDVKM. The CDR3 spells CASSLSKGQRRSPLHF. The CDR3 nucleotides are TGTGCCAGCAGTTTATCCAAGGGACAGAGAAGGTCACCCCTCCACTTT. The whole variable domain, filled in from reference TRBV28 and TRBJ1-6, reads DVKVTQSSRYLVKRTGEKVFLECVQDMDHENMFWYRQDPGLGLRLIYFSYDVKMKEKGDIPEGYSVSREKKERFSLILESASTNQTSMYLCASSLSKGQRRSPLHFGNGTRLTVT.

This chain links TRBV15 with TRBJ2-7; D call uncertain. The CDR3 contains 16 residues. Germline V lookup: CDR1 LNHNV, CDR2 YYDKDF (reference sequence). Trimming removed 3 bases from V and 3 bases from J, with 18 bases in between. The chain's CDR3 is CATSSDRSPISYEQYF. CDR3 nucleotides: TGTGCCACCAGCAGCGACCGATCCCCCATCAGCTACGAGCAGTACTTC. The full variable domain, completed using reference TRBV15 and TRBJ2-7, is DAMVIQNPRYQVTQFGKPVTLSCSQTLNHNVMYWYQQKSSQAPKLLFHYYDKDFNNEADTPDNFQSRRPNTSFCFLDIRSPGLGDTAMYLCATSSDRSPISYEQYFGPGTRLTVT.

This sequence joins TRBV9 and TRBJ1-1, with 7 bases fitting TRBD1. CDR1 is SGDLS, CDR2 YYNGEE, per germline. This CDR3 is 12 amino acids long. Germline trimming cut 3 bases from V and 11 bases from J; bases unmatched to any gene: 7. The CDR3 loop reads CASSAGQERAFF. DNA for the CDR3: TGTGCCAGCAGCGCCGGACAGGAACGGGCTTTCTTT.

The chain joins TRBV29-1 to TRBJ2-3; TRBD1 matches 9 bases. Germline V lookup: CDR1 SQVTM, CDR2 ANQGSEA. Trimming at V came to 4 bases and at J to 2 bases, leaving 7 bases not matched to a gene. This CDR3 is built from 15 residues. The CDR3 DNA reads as TGCAGCGTTGGTGGTGGGACAGGGAACACAGATACGCAGTATTTT. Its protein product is CSVGGGTGNTDTQYF.